These 11 T cell receptor beta chains were sequenced from one sample in a study of T-cell reconstitution after alpha-beta-depleted transplantation in children. It was with unique molecular identifiers that the TCRbeta library was prepared. TCRdb reanalysed the PCR reads using MiXCR and keeps one entry per CDR3 protein. Found here are some 200,000 distinct CDR3 sequences, around 7.7% of them singletons; the top ten hold approximately 40%. The material was PBMCs, mostly from graft donor cells, obtained 360 days after TCRalphabeta/CD19-depleted stem cell transplant. These receptors came from a male patient between 2 and 10 years old who had a stem cell transplant for acute myeloid leukemia, so the T cells may come from the graft donor.

Ten or more counts support this clonotype. This chain links TRBV5-1 with TRBJ2-2; TRBD1 agrees at 7 bases. The CDR3 is made up of 16 amino acids. The V gene end was trimmed by 4 bases and the J gene end by 3 bases; junction bases not matched to a gene: 9. Germline V gives CDR1 SGHRS, CDR2 YFSETQ. For the CDR3, the DNA is TGCGCCAGCAGCACCTTCACAGGGGACGACACCGGGGAGCTGTTTTTT. Translated: CASSTFTGDDTGELFF.

This clonotype was recorded many times. The chain recombines TRBV29-1 with TRBJ2-7; D assignment may be TRBD1 or TRBD2 (5 bases each). The V and J ends lost 7 bases and 7 bases respectively, with 14 bases between them. Germline CDR1 and CDR2: SQVTM and ANQGSEA. CDR3 length equals 11 residues. CDR3 sequence: CSAGTTLEQYF. In DNA, the CDR3 is TGCAGCGCCGGGACCACCCTTGAGCAGTACTTC.

The sample holds a few counts of this clonotype. The CDR3 coding sequence is TGCGCCAGCAGCGCTGCTAGCGGAGGCACCGGGGAGCTGTTTTTT. Translated, it gives CASSAASGGTGELFF. The chain joins TRBV5-1 to TRBJ2-2; 7 bases line up with TRBD2. This CDR3 comprises 15 residues. Looked up from germline, CDR1 is SGHRS and CDR2 is YFSETQ. With V trimmed by 4 bases and J by 4 bases, 7 bases remained unmatched.

This clonotype was recorded a few times. The chain uses TRBV11-2 and TRBJ1-1; unclear D gene. Trimming left V 3 bases short and J 0 bases short, with 11 bases between. CDR1 and CDR2 from the germline V gene are SGHAT and FQNNGV. CDR3 length: 15 amino acids. CDR3 region: CASSLRTLMNTEAFF. The CDR3 DNA reads as TGTGCCAGCAGCTTGAGGACTTTGATGAACACTGAAGCTTTCTTT. Variable domain in full (rest from reference TRBV11-2 and TRBJ1-1): EAGVAQSPRYKIIEKRQSVAFWCNPISGHATLYWYQQILGQGPKLLIQFQNNGVVDDSQLPKDRFSAERLKGVDSTLKIQPAKLEDSAVYLCASSLRTLMNTEAFFGQGTRLTVV.

This clonotype was seen at least ten times. J is TRBJ2-7 and V is TRBV29-1, with TRBD1 identical over 11 bases. This CDR3 is built from 13 residues. J lost 3 bases, V lost 6 bases, and 4 bases had no gene match. CDR1 is SQVTM and CDR2 is ANQGSEA in the germline V gene. The CDR3 DNA is TGCAGCGTACGGGACAGGGGGAACTACGAGCAGTACTTC. This sequence encodes CSVRDRGNYEQYF.

This clonotype was counted a few times. The chain recombines TRBV19 with TRBJ2-2; TRBD2 agrees at 7 bases. The CDR3 is 14 amino acids. The V gene's germline CDR1 is LNHDA and CDR2 SQIVND (reference sequence). V trimming: 3 bases; J trimming: 6 bases; junction bases outside the gene matches: 4. In DNA, the CDR3 is TGTGCCAGTAGTATCGGGAGGTCCCCCGGGGAGCTGTTTTTT. This gives the protein CASSIGRSPGELFF. Full variable domain (missing parts from reference TRBV19 and TRBJ2-2): DGGITQSPKYLFRKEGQNVTLSCEQNLNHDAMYWYRQDPGQGLRLIYYSQIVNDFQKGDIAEGYSVSREKKESFPLTVTSAQKNPTAFYLCASSIGRSPGELFFGEGSRLTVL.

This clonotype was picked up many times. The chain is built from TRBV5-1 and TRBJ2-1; D gene unclear. The V end lost 2 bases, the J end lost 9 bases, and 9 bases lay between the germline ends. There are 12 residues in the CDR3. Germline loops: CDR1 SGHRS, CDR2 YFSETQ. CDR3 sequence: CASSFGSSEQFF. CDR3 sequence (DNA): TGCGCCAGCAGCTTCGGTAGCAGTGAGCAGTTCTTC. The full variable domain, with the rest looked up from reference TRBV5-1 and TRBJ2-1, is KAGVTQTPRYLIKTRGQQVTLSCSPISGHRSVSWYQQTPGQGLQFLFEYFSETQRNKGNFPGRFSGRQFSNSRSEMNVSTLELGDSALYLCASSFGSSEQFFGPGTRLTVL.

This clonotype was observed at least ten times. This rearrangement joins TRBV7-3 to TRBJ2-1; D gene unclear. Germline CDR1 is SGHTA and CDR2 is FQGTGA. Trimming took 5 bases from V and 4 from J, leaving 9 bases between them. The CDR3 totals 13 residues. In DNA form, the CDR3 reads TGTGCCAGCAGCACCACCAGATACAATGAGCAGTTCTTC. Translation: CASSTTRYNEQFF.

V and J are TRBV5-1 and TRBJ2-5; TRBD1 matches at 9 bases. CDR3 length: 14 residues. Germline CDR1 reads SGHRS; CDR2 reads YFSETQ. V lost 4 bases, J lost 5 bases, and 6 bases stayed unmatched. The DNA of the CDR3 is TGCGCCAGCAGCCCGGGACAGGGTGCGGAGACCCAGTACTTC. Translating it yields CASSPGQGAETQYF. Full variable domain (remainder filled in from reference TRBV5-1 and TRBJ2-5): KAGVTQTPRYLIKTRGQQVTLSCSPISGHRSVSWYQQTPGQGLQFLFEYFSETQRNKGNFPGRFSGRQFSNSRSEMNVSTLELGDSALYLCASSPGQGAETQYFGPGTRLLVL.

With respect to this clonotype: No conserved phenylalanine or tryptophan ends this CDR3, so it is likely a read error. The chain combines TRBV6-1 with TRBJ1-1, with a weak D call TRBD1 (5 bases). Per germline, CDR1 MNHNS and CDR2 SASEGT. The CDR3 is 13 residues long. Deletions cut 5 bases from V and 5 bases from J, with 12 bases between. CDR3 in amino acids: CASSISGPTEAFS. CDR3 bases: TGTGCCAGCAGTATATCAGGGCCTACTGAAGCTTTCTCT.

The sample holds many counts of this clonotype. CDR3 sequence reads: CASSFTRASTDTQYF. Here the CDR3 DNA reads TGTGCCAGCAGTTTCACGCGGGCGAGCACAGATACGCAGTATTTT. This rearrangement joins TRBV12-3 or TRBV12-4 to TRBJ2-3, with a weak D call TRBD2 (5 bases). The V gene lost 3 bases and the J gene lost 0 bases, with 10 bases spanning the gap. The CDR3 spans 15 residues.